The sequence of this T cell receptor (beta chain) was determined in a study of cytomegalovirus exposure and HLA in healthy donors. Overall study results and limits: Donors belonging to an Asian-associated ancestry cluster reportedly showed fewer N-insertions in productive TCRs than the roughly 670-donor mean, according to what a later analysis found.

A multiplex PCR was run with 60 Vbeta primers and 13 Jbeta primers. Profiling relied on immunoSEQ multiplex PCR, and the TCRdb table lists in-frame clones only, not all of them. Of around 38,000 clones detected, approximately 66% appear once; the ten largest clones hold less than 20%. Notes on this clone: Its antigen is unknown.

Germline CDR1 reads SGHRS; CDR2 reads YFSETQ. The length of the CDR3 is 14 residues. Trimming took 7 bases from V and 0 from J; bases not matched to a gene: 5. This chain uses TRBV5-1 with TRBJ2-3; TRBD1 aligns across 7 bases. The TCR originated in a man in his fifties or sixties in good health and CMV-seropositive. The specimen was PBMCs. CDR3 bases: TGCGCCAGCCGACGGGACAGTAGCACAGATACGCAGTATTTT. As protein: CASRRDSSTDTQYF.